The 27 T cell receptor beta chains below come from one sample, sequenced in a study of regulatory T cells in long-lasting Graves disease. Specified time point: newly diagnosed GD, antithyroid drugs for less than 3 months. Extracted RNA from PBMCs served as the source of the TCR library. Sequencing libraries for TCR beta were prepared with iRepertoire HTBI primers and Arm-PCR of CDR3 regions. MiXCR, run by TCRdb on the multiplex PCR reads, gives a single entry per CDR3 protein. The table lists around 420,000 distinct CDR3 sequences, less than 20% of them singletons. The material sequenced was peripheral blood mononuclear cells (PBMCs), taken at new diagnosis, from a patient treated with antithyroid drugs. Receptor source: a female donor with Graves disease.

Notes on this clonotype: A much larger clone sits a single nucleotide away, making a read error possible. The CDR3 loop is CASSISSDGAFF. CDR3 DNA sequence: TGTGCCAGCAGTATATCTTCGGACGGAGCTTTCTTT. V gene TRBV28 combines with J gene TRBJ1-1, with no clear D. Germline V gives CDR1 MDHEN, CDR2 SYDVKM. The CDR3 contains 12 residues. V was cut by 5 bases and J by 10 bases, with 14 bases left in between.

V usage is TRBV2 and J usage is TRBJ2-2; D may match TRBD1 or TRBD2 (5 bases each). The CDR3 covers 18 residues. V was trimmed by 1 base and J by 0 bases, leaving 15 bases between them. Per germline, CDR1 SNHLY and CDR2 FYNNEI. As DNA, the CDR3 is TGTGCCAGCAGTGAAGGGAAGGGGAGCGATACGAACACCGGGGAGCTGTTTTTT. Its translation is CASSEGKGSDTNTGELFF.

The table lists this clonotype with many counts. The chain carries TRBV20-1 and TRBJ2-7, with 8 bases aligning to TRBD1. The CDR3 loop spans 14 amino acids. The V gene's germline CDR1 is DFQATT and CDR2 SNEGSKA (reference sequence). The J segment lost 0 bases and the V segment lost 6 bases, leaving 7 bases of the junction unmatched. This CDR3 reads CSARGQGSSYEQYF. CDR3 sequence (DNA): TGCAGTGCCCGAGGACAGGGTAGCTCCTACGAGCAGTACTTC.

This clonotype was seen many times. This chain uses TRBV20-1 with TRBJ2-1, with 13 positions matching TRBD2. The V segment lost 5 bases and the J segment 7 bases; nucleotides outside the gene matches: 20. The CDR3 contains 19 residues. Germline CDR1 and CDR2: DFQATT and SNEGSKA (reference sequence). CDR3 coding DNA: TGCAGTGCTTCTACCCGGGACCTCGGACTAGCGGGAGACAGGAATGAGCAGTTCTTC. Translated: CSASTRDLGLAGDRNEQFF.

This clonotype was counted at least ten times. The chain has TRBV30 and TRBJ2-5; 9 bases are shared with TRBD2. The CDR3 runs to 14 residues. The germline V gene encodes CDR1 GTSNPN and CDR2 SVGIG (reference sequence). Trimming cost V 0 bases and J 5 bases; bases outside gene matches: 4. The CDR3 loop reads CAWSVAGGGETQYF. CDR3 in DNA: TGTGCCTGGAGTGTAGCGGGAGGTGGGGAGACCCAGTACTTC.

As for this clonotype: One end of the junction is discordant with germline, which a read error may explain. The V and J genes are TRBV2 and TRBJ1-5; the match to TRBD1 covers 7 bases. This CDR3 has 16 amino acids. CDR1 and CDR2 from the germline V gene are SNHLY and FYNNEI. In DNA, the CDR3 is TGTGCCAGCAGTCTTACAGGGGCCTGGGGCAATCAGCTCCAGCATTTT. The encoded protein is CASSLTGAWGNQLQHF.

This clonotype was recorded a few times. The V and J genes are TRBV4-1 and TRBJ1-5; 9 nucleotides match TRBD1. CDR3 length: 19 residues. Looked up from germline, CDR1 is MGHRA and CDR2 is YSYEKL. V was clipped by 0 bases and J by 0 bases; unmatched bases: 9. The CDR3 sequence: CASSQDRTGETYSNQPQHF. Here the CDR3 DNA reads TGCGCCAGCAGCCAAGACAGGACAGGGGAAACTTATAGCAATCAGCCCCAGCATTTT.

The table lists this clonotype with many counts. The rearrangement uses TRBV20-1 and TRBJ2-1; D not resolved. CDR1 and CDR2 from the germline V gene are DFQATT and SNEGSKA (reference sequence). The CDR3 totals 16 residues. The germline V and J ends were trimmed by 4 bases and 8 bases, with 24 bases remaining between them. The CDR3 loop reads CSANPIWAGQSHEQFF. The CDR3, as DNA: TGCAGTGCTAATCCGATCTGGGCAGGCCAGAGCCATGAGCAGTTCTTC.

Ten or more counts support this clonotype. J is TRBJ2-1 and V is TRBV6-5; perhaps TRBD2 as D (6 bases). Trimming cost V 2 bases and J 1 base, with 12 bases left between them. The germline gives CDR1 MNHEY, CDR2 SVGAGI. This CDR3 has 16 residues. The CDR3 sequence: CASSYTSFGSYNEQFF. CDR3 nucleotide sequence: TGTGCCAGCAGTTACACTAGCTTTGGTTCCTACAATGAGCAGTTCTTC.

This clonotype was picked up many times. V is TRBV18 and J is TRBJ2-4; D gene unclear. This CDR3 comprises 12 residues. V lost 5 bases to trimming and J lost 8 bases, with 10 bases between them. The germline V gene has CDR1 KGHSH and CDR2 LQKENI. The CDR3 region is CASSSRTDIQYF. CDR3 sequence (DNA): TGTGCCAGCTCATCGCGGACGGACATTCAGTACTTC.

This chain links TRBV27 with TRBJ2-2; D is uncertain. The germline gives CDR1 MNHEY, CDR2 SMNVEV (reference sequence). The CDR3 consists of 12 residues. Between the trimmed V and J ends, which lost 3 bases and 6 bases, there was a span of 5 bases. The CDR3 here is CASSLWAGELFF. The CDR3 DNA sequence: TGTGCCAGCAGTTTGTGGGCCGGGGAGCTGTTTTTT.

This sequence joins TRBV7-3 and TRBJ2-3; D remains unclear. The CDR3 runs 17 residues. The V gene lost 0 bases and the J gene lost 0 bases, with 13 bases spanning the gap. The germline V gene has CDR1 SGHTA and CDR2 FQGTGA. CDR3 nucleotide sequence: TGTGCCAGCAGCTTAACGGGAAGATTTTGGAGCACAGATACGCAGTATTTT. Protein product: CASSLTGRFWSTDTQYF.

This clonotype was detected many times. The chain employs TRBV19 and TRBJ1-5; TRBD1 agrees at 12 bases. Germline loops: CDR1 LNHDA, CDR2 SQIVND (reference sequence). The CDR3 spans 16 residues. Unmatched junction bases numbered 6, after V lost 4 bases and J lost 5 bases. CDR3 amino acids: CASSTYRDRGHQPQHF. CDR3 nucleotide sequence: TGTGCCAGTAGTACCTACCGGGACAGGGGGCATCAGCCCCAGCATTTT.

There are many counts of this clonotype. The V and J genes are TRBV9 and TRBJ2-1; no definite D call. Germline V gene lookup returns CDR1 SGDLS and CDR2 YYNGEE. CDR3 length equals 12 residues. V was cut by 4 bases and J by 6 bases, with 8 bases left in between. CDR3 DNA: TGTGCCAGCAGCACGCGTTCCAATGAGCAGTTCTTC. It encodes CASSTRSNEQFF.

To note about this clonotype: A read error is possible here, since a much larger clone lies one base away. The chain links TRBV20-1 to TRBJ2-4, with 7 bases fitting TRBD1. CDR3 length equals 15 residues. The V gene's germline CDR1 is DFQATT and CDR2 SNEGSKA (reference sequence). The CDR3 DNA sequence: TGCAGTGCTAGCCGCATAACAGGGGTATTAAACATTCGGTACTTC. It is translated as CSASRITGVLNIRYF.

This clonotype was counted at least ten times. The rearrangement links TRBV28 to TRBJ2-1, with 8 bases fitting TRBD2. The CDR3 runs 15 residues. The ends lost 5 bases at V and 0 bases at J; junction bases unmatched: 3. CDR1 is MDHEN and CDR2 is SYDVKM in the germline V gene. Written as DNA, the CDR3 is TGTGCCAGCAGTATTCTAGCGGGCTCCTACAATGAGCAGTTCTTC. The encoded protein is CASSILAGSYNEQFF.

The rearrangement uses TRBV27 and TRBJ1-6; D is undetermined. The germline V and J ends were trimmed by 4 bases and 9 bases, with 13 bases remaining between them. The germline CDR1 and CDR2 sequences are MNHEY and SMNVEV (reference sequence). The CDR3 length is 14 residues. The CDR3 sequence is CASSWFGESSPLHF. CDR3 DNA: TGTGCCAGCAGTTGGTTCGGTGAGAGTTCACCCCTCCACTTT.

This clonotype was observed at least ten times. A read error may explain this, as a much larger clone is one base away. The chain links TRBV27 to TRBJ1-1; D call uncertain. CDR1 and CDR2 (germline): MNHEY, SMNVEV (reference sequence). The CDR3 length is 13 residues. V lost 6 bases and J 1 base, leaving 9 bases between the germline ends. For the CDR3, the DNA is TGTGCCAGCAGATACTCCGGGAACACTGAAGCTTTCTTT. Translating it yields CASRYSGNTEAFF.

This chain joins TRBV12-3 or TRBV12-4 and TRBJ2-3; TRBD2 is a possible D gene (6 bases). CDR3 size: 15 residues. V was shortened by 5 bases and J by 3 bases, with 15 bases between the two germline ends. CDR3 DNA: TGTGCCAGCAGTGACCCACGCGGGAAAACAGATACGCAGTATTTT. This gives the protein CASSDPRGKTDTQYF.

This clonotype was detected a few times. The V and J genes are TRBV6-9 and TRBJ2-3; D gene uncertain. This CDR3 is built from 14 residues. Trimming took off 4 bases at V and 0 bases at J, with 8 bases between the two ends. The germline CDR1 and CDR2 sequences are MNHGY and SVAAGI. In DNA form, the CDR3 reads TGTGCCAGCAGTTTTGTGGGGAGCACAGATACGCAGTATTTT. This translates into CASSFVGSTDTQYF.

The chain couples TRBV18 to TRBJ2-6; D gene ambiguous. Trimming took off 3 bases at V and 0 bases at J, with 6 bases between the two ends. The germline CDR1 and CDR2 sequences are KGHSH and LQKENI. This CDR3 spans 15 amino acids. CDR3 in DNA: TGTGCCAGCTCACCTGCAACCTCTGGGGCCAACGTCCTGACTTTC. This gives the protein CASSPATSGANVLTF. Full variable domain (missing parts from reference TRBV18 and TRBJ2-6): NAGVMQNPRHLVRRRGQEARLRCSPMKGHSHVYWYRQLPEEGLKFMVYLQKENIIDESGMPKERFSAEFPKEGPSILRIQQVVRGDSAAYFCASSPATSGANVLTFGAGSRLTVL.

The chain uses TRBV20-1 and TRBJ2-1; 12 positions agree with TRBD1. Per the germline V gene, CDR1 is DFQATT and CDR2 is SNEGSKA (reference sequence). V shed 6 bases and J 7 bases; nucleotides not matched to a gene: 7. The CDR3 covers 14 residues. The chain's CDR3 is CSALRDRGHNEQFF. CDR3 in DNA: TGCAGTGCCCTCCGGGACAGGGGGCATAATGAGCAGTTCTTC.

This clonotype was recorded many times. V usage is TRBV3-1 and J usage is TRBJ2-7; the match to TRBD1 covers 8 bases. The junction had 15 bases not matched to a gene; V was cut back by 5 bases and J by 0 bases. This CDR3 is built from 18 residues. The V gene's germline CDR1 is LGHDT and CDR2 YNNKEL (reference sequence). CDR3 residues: CASSNDRRRGQDSYEQYF. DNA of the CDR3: TGTGCCAGCAGCAACGACCGCCGGAGGGGACAGGACTCCTACGAGCAGTACTTC.

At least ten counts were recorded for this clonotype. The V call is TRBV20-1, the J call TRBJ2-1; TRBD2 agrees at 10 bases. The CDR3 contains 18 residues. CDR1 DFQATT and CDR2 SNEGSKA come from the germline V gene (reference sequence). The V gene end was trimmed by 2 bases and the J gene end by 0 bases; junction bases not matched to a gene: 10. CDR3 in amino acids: CSARSVAGGTSSYNEQFF. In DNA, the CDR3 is TGCAGTGCTAGATCCGTAGCGGGGGGAACGAGCTCCTACAATGAGCAGTTCTTC.

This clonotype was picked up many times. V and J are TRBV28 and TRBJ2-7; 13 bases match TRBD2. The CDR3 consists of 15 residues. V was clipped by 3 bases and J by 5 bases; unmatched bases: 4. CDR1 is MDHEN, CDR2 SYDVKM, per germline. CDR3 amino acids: CASSFGGTSGNEQYF. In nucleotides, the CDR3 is TGTGCCAGCAGTTTTGGGGGGACTAGCGGGAACGAGCAGTACTTC.

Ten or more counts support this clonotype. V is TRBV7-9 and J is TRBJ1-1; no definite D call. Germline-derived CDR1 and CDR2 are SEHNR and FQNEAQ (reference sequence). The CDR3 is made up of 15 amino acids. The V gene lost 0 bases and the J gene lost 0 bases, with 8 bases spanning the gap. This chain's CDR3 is CASSLAQTLNTEAFF. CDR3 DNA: TGTGCCAGCAGCTTAGCCCAGACCCTGAACACTGAAGCTTTCTTT.

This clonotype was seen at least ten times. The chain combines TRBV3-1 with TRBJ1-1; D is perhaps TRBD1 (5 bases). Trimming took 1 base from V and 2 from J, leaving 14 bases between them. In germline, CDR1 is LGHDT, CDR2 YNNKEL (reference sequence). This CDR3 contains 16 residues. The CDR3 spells CASSQAYGGINTEAFF. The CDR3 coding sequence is TGTGCCAGCAGCCAAGCGTACGGGGGGATCAACACTGAAGCTTTCTTT.